One and the same sample provided the 5 T cell receptor beta chains below, sequenced in a study of T-cell reconstitution after alpha-beta-depleted transplantation in children. As it was prepared, the TCRbeta library received unique molecular identifiers. TCRdb reprocessed the PCR reads via MiXCR and lists one record per CDR3 protein. The sample includes about 830,000 distinct CDR3 sequences, roughly 15% of them seen just once. The specimen was PBMCs, mostly from graft donor cells, collected 360 days after TCRalphabeta/CD19-depleted stem cell transplant. Receptors originate from a male patient under 18 who had a stem cell transplant for acute lymphoblastic leukemia, so the T cells may come from the graft donor.

The rearrangement joins TRBV5-1 to TRBJ1-1; D is unresolved. CDR1 is SGHRS, CDR2 YFSETQ, per germline. V lost 6 bases and J 1 base, leaving 13 bases between the germline ends. This CDR3 has 14 residues. CDR3 nucleotides: TGCGCCAGCACCCGAGGCTTCGGGAACACTGAAGCTTTCTTT. Its translation: CASTRGFGNTEAFF.

The chain couples TRBV7-2 to TRBJ2-5; 11 bases match TRBD2. With V trimmed by 0 bases and J by 4 bases, 10 bases remained unmatched. This CDR3 comprises 18 residues. Looked up from germline, CDR1 is SGHTA and CDR2 is FQGNSA. The CDR3 DNA follows: TGTGCCAGCAGCTTAGCGTACCTACTAGCGGGAGTACCAGAGACCCAGTACTTC. As protein: CASSLAYLLAGVPETQYF.

This clonotype was counted a few times. This chain connects TRBV11-2 to TRBJ2-1; the match to TRBD2 covers 9 bases. V shed 4 bases and J 0 bases; nucleotides not matched to a gene: 10. Germline CDR1 is SGHAT and CDR2 is FQNNGV. The CDR3 runs to 18 residues. CDR3 DNA: TGTGCCAGCAGCTCTCCGAGGCTAGCGGGAAGCTCCTACAATGAGCAGTTCTTC. It yields the protein CASSSPRLAGSSYNEQFF. The full variable domain, with the rest looked up from reference TRBV11-2 and TRBJ2-1, is EAGVAQSPRYKIIEKRQSVAFWCNPISGHATLYWYQQILGQGPKLLIQFQNNGVVDDSQLPKDRFSAERLKGVDSTLKIQPAKLEDSAVYLCASSSPRLAGSSYNEQFFGPGTRLTVL.

This sequence joins TRBV3-1 and TRBJ2-2, with 10 bases lining up with TRBD1. J gave up 4 bases and V 6 bases, and 8 bases lay outside the gene matches. Germline-derived CDR1 and CDR2 are LGHDT and YNNKEL (reference sequence). The CDR3 has 16 amino acids. This CDR3 is CASRSETGGFTGELFF. CDR3 in DNA: TGTGCCAGCAGGTCGGAGACAGGGGGCTTCACCGGGGAGCTGTTTTTT.

V is TRBV19 and J is TRBJ2-1, with a possible D match to TRBD2 (6 bases). Germline CDR1 LNHDA, CDR2 SQIVND (reference sequence). Trimming took off 11 bases at V and 2 bases at J, with 19 bases between the two ends. The length of the CDR3 is 15 residues. Written as DNA, the CDR3 is TGTGCCGCGAATGGCGGGGCGACCCCCTACAATGAGCAGTTCTTC. Amino acids: CAANGGATPYNEQFF.